This TCR beta chain comes out of a study of T cell repertoires in cytomegalovirus infection. Study overall: Indications of both CMV infection and matching HLA type were provided by public TCR beta signatures.

Germline loops: CDR1 SQVTM, CDR2 ANQGSEA. J was trimmed by 2 bases and V by 5 bases; bases with no gene match: 11. This CDR3 is 17 amino acids long. A single record per CDR3 protein comes from TCRdb applying MiXCR to the reads. Of roughly 230,000 distinct CDR3 sequences detected, about 12% appear once; the ten largest clones hold 1.5% to 2%. This sequence was found in a human donor in good health (CMV status not recorded). Some clones in this sample may be carry-over from other donors' samples. Sequenced: PBMCs. The V and J genes are TRBV29-1 and TRBJ2-5, with 13 bases aligning to TRBD2. DNA of the CDR3: TGCAGCGTTAAAGGACTAGCGGGAGATTCCCGGCAAGAGACCCAGTACTTC. It is translated as CSVKGLAGDSRQETQYF.